Below, 27 T cell receptor beta chains from the same sample are listed, as sequenced in a study of T cell clusters in autoimmune cytopenias. Some 34,000 genome equivalents of blood DNA were amplified for TRB. TRB was amplified by touch-down multiplex PCR, primer pools A and B combined. Reprocessing the multiplex PCR reads, TCRdb reports a single entry for every CDR3 protein and omits DNA. There are around 6,800 distinct CDR3 sequences in the sample, with 18% held by the top ten. This same sample was also part of a study on T cell repertoires in aging, cancer and after chemotherapy.

The sequenced sample consisted of peripheral blood. Receptors were obtained from a human donor in good health.

V gene TRBV24-1 combines with J gene TRBJ2-7; TCRdb calls TRBD2, which cannot be checked without DNA. Germline lookup yields CDR1 KGHDR and CDR2 SFDVKD. CDR3 length: 12 amino acids. The CDR3 loop reads CATGRDPYEQYF.

This chain links TRBV6-1 with TRBJ2-2; TCRdb picks TRBD2, but there is no DNA to check that call. The CDR3 is 15 residues long. Per the germline V gene, CDR1 is MNHNS and CDR2 is SASEGT. The CDR3 region is CASSAVAGGTGELFF.

The V call is TRBV19, the J call TRBJ2-5. This CDR3 region has 13 residues. Germline lookup yields CDR1 LNHDA and CDR2 SQIVND (reference sequence). CDR3 region: CASSIVTGETQYF.

The chain recombines TRBV18 with TRBJ2-5; TCRdb designates TRBD1, a call that cannot be tested without DNA. CDR3 length: 19 amino acids. Germline CDR1 KGHSH, CDR2 LQKENI. The CDR3 is CASSPLPQGKTDLQETQYF.

This rearrangement joins TRBV6-1 to TRBJ2-7; TCRdb proposes TRBD1, but this gene call is untestable without DNA. The CDR3 runs to 15 residues. Per germline, CDR1 MNHNS and CDR2 SASEGT. Here the CDR3 reads CASSSTGTGGYEQYF.

The rearrangement joins TRBV20-1 to TRBJ1-5. The CDR3 has 14 residues. CDR1 and CDR2 from the germline V gene are DFQATT and SNEGSKA (reference sequence). The CDR3 loop is CSAAEGRGDQPQHF.

The rearrangement links TRBV6-1 to TRBJ1-5; TCRdb indicates TRBD1, and absent DNA this call remains unverified. The CDR3 sequence is 17 residues long. Germline V gene data show CDR1 as MNHNS and CDR2 as SASEGT. The CDR3 loop reads CASSDHRGGGNNQPQHF.

The chain recombines TRBV6-5 with TRBJ2-2. Germline assignment: CDR1 MNHEY and CDR2 SVGAGI. The CDR3 sequence is 16 residues long. The CDR3 loop is CASSYSVPRNTGELFF.

The genes are TRBV6-1 and TRBJ1-5. Per the germline V gene, CDR1 is MNHNS and CDR2 is SASEGT. The CDR3 runs to 12 residues. CDR3 region: CASSEGGQPQHF.

CDR3 protein: CASSQSPGQSEAFF. The chain carries TRBV4-3 and TRBJ1-1; lacking DNA, the TRBD1 call made by TCRdb goes unchecked. Per germline, CDR1 LGHNA and CDR2 YSLEER. This CDR3 spans 14 amino acids.

The chain couples TRBV6-2 or TRBV6-3 to TRBJ2-2; TCRdb lists TRBD1, though no DNA is available to test this call. This CDR3 region has 15 residues. Germline loops: CDR1 MNHEY, CDR2 SVGEGT. CDR3 loop: CASSPRGGGAGELFF.

The chain is built from TRBV18 and TRBJ1-5. This CDR3 region has 15 residues. Germline CDR1 KGHSH, CDR2 LQKENI. This CDR3 reads CASSPGTGEGQPQHF.

Measured by frequency, this clonotype is medium-sized. This chain connects TRBV29-1 to TRBJ1-4; there is no DNA to check the TCRdb D call of TRBD1. The V gene's germline CDR1 is SQVTM and CDR2 ANQGSEA. There are 13 residues in the CDR3. The chain's CDR3 is CSVQGAANEKLFF.

The genes are TRBV6-1 and TRBJ2-1; with no DNA, the TCRdb D assignment of TRBD1 cannot be verified. The germline gives CDR1 MNHNS, CDR2 SASEGT. The CDR3 totals 16 residues. The CDR3 region is CASRIRPGQVNDEQFF.

This clonotype counts as medium-sized (0.01 to 0.1%) by frequency. The J gene is TRBJ1-2, the V gene TRBV27; TCRdb's D call of TRBD1 is untestable without DNA. Per germline, CDR1 MNHEY and CDR2 SMNVEV (reference sequence). The CDR3 has 13 residues. CDR3 loop: CASSFEGNYGYTF.

This clonotype is deemed medium-sized by its frequency. This chain connects TRBV27 to TRBJ1-2; the D call from TCRdb, TRBD1, cannot be confirmed without DNA. CDR1 MNHEY and CDR2 SMNVEV come from the germline V gene (reference sequence). The CDR3 runs 14 residues. This CDR3 reads CASSLQGGNYGYTF.

The chain has TRBV19 and TRBJ1-3. Germline V gene data show CDR1 as LNHDA and CDR2 as SQIVND (reference sequence). The CDR3 loop spans 14 amino acids. CDR3 sequence reads: CASSTGSSGNTIYF.

This sequence joins TRBV6-1 and TRBJ2-5. CDR1 and CDR2 from the germline V gene are MNHNS and SASEGT. The CDR3 has 12 amino acids. The CDR3 loop is CASSCTRETQYF.

Judged by frequency, this clonotype is medium-sized. The rearrangement uses TRBV15 and TRBJ1-2; with no DNA, the TCRdb D assignment of TRBD1 cannot be verified. Germline CDR1 is LNHNV and CDR2 is YYDKDF (reference sequence). This CDR3 has 15 amino acids. CDR3 region: CATSRGQGAGYGYTF.

This clonotype is identified as medium-sized from frequency. The chain links TRBV13 to TRBJ2-2; TCRdb designates TRBD1, a call that cannot be tested without DNA. The CDR3 extends over 14 amino acids. In germline, CDR1 is PRHDT, CDR2 FYEKMQ (reference sequence). CDR3 amino acids: CASSPRLPGGELFF.

Considering frequency, this clonotype is medium-sized (0.01 to 0.1%). The chain carries TRBV27 and TRBJ2-7; TCRdb reports TRBD2, a call that lacks DNA to check it against. This CDR3 region has 18 residues. CDR1 and CDR2 (germline): MNHEY, SMNVEV (reference sequence). The CDR3 loop is CASSLAPTSGGASGEQYF.

This clonotype is labeled medium-sized based on frequency. The V gene is TRBV6-5, the J gene TRBJ1-2; TCRdb indicates TRBD1, and absent DNA this call remains unverified. Germline V gene lookup returns CDR1 MNHEY and CDR2 SVGAGI. This CDR3 spans 14 amino acids. The CDR3 is CASRTGGGMLGYTF.

By frequency, this clonotype is medium-sized. The CDR3 is CASSYTQGKYNEQFF. The chain recombines TRBV12-3 or TRBV12-4 with TRBJ2-1; TCRdb picks TRBD1, but there is no DNA to check that call. The CDR3 loop spans 15 amino acids.

This clonotype shows up as medium-sized by frequency. The V call is TRBV27, the J call TRBJ1-5. Germline CDR1 reads MNHEY; CDR2 reads SMNVEV (reference sequence). The length of the CDR3 is 12 residues. The CDR3: CASRQSNQPQHF.

According to its frequency, this clonotype is medium-sized. The chain carries TRBV12-3 or TRBV12-4 and TRBJ1-5; without DNA, the TCRdb call of TRBD1 cannot be checked. CDR3 length: 16 amino acids. The CDR3 here is CASRPTGWRIDQPQHF.

The V and J genes are TRBV11-1 and TRBJ2-7; TCRdb's D gene call, TRBD1, goes unchecked for lack of DNA. Looked up from germline, CDR1 is SGHAT and CDR2 is FQDESV (reference sequence). CDR3 length: 14 residues. The CDR3 protein is CASSFVQGANEQYF. Looking up the rest from reference TRBV11-1 and TRBJ2-7 gives the full variable domain: EAEVAQSPRYKITEKSQAVAFWCDPISGHATLYWYRQILGQGPELLVQFQDESVVDDSQLPKDRFSAERLKGVDSTLKIQPAELGDSAMYLCASSFVQGANEQYFGPGTRLTVT.

The CDR3 is CSASSGGGIGYEQYF. The chain links TRBV20-1 to TRBJ2-7; TCRdb designates TRBD1, a call that cannot be tested without DNA. Germline CDR1 DFQATT, CDR2 SNEGSKA (reference sequence). This CDR3 spans 15 amino acids.